This TCR beta chain was observed in a study of CXCR3-negative and CXCR3-positive naive CD8 T cells. Broader study findings: Comparison of naive CXCR3-negative and CXCR3-positive cells revealed similar TRBV-TRBJ usage, while memory cells differed. The study found more hydrophobic TRB CDR3s in CXCR3-positive naive cells than in CXCR3-negative naive cells. Diversity ran similarly high across both naive subsets but far lower in memory CD8+ cells.

CD45RO-CCR7+CD27+CD95- was the phenotype of naive CD8+ T cells. In germline, CDR1 is LNHDA, CDR2 SQIVND (reference sequence). CDR3 length equals 13 residues. With regard to this clonotype: Its target is not known.

Libraries of TRB cDNA were made by 5' RACE and carried UMIs. With the 5' RACE reads reprocessed, TCRdb shows one record per CDR3 protein and no DNA. This sample's table reports about 86,000 distinct CDR3 sequences. The sequence was collected from a human donor in good health. Some clones in this sample may be carry-over from other donors' samples. The material sequenced was naive CXCR3+ CD8+ T cells from blood. The subset was: CD45RO-CCR7+CD27+CD95- naive CD8+ T cells expressing CXCR3 (TNR3+). The rearrangement links TRBV19 to TRBJ1-1; the D gene TCRdb calls, TRBD1, cannot be checked with no DNA. CDR3 in amino acids: CASSYVGDTEAFF.